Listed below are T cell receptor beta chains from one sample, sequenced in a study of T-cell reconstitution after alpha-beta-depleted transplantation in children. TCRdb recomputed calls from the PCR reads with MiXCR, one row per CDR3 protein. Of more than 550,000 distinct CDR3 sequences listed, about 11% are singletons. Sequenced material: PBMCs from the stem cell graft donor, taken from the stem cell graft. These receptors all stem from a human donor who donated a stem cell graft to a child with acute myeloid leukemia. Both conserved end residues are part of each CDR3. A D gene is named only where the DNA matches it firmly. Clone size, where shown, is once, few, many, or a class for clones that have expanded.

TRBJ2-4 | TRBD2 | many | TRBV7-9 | TGTGCCAGCAGCCTTCTCGGACTAGCGGGCACCAAAAACATTCAGTACTTC | CASSLLGLAGTKNIQYF
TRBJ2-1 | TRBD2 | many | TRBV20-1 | TGCAGTGCTAGAGATGGCCTAGCGGGACAGCTCGGTCTGGCCAAAAAACAGTTCTTC | CSARDGLAGQLGLAKKQFF
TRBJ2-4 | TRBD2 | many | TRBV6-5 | TGTGCCAGCAGTTACGGAGCGGGAGGGCCCGGTCAGTACTTC | CASSYGAGGPGQYF
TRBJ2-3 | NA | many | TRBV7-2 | TGTGCCAGCAGCCCACAGGTTGGAGATACGCAGTATTTT | CASSPQVGDTQYF
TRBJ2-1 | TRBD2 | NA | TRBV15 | TGTGCCACCAGCAGACTAGCGGGAGTAATAAATGAGCAGTTCTTC | CATSRLAGVINEQFF
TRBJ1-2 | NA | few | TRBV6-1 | TGTGCCAGCAGTCCCTGGACAGATAACTATGGCTACACCTTC | CASSPWTDNYGYTF
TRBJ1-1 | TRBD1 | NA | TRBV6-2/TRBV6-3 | TGTGCCAGCAGCCCCGGACAGGGTGGAATTAACACTGAAGCTTTCTTT | CASSPGQGGINTEAFF
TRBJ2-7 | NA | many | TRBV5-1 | TGCGCCAGCAGCTTGGACTCCTCTTGGGTCTCCGAGCAGTACTTC | CASSLDSSWVSEQYF
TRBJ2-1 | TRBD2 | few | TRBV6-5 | TGTGCCAGCAGTTACTCCTGGGCTAGCGGGAGTGGTGAGCAGTTCTTC | CASSYSWASGSGEQFF
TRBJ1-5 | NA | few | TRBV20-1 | TGCAGTGCTAGGAGCAGATTCTTGGGCAATCAGCCCCAGCATTTT | CSARSRFLGNQPQHF
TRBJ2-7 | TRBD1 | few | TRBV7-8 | TGTGCCAGCAGCCCCCTCCGGACAGGGTCCTACGAGCAGTACTTC | CASSPLRTGSYEQYF
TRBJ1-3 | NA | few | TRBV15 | TGTGCCACCAGCAGAGATTCAGCCTCTGGAAACACCATATATTTT | CATSRDSASGNTIYF
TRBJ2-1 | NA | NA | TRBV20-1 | TGCAGTGCTGCGGACCATGGGGGGCCCAATGAGCAGTTCTTC | CSAADHGGPNEQFF
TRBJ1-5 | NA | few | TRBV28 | TGTGCCAGCAGATTCCTCACAGCGATCAGTCCCAATCAGCCCCAGCATTTT | CASRFLTAISPNQPQHF
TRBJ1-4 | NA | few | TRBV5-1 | TGCGCCAGCAGCTTGGAAGGGTGGGCTAATGAAAAACTGTTTTTT | CASSLEGWANEKLFF
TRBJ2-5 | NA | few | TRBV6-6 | TGTGCCAGCAGGCGGGACTCCGAAGAGACCCAGTACTTC | CASRRDSEETQYF
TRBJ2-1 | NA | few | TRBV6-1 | TGTGCCAGCAGTGAAGTAACCACGGAGCAGTTCTTC | CASSEVTTEQFF
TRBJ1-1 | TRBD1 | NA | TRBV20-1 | TGCAGTGTTAGAGGGCAGGGGGAGGCTGAAGCTTTCTTT | CSVRGQGEAEAFF
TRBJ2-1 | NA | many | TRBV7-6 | TGTGCCAGCAGTTACCGAGCCCTTTCTGAGCAGTTCTTC | CASSYRALSEQFF
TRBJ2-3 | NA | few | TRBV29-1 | TGCAGCGTTGGAAGGACATCTAGCACAGATACGCAGTATTTT | CSVGRTSSTDTQYF
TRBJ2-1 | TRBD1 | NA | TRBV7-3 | TGTGCCAGCAGCTTAACCCCCAGAACAGGGGTAGGGCAGTTCTTC | CASSLTPRTGVGQFF
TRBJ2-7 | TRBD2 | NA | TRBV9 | TGTGCCAGCAGCGTAGATAGCGGGAGAACCTACGAGCAGTACTTC | CASSVDSGRTYEQYF
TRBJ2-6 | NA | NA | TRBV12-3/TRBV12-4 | TGTGCCAGCACTCGGACAGCCGGCTCTGGGGCCAACGTCCTGACTTTC | CASTRTAGSGANVLTF
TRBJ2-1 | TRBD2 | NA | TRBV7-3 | TGTGCCAGCAGCTCCCAGGGCGGGAGGGAGGGTGAGCAGTTCTTC | CASSSQGGREGEQFF
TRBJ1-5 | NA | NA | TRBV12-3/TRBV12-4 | TGTGCCAGCACTAAAAAAAGTCGGGGAAGCAATCAGCCCCAGCATTTT | CASTKKSRGSNQPQHF
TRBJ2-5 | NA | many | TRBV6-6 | TGTGCCAGCACGCTCCGGGCGCAAGAGACCCAGTACTTC | CASTLRAQETQYF
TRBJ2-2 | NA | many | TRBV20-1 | TGCAGTGCTTACCGAGCGGACACCGGGGAGCTGTTTTTT | CSAYRADTGELFF
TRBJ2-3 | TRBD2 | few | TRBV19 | TGTGCCAGTAGTACCGGGACTAGGCCGTCAGATACGCAGTATTTT | CASSTGTRPSDTQYF
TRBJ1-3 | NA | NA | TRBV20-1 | TGCAGTGCTAGAAACAGCATATCTGGAAACACCATATATTTT | CSARNSISGNTIYF
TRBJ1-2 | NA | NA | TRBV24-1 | TGTGCCACCAGTGAGACGGGACAACCCAACTATGGCTACACCTTC | CATSETGQPNYGYTF
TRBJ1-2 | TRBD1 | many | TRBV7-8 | TGTGCCAGCAGCCGGGGACAGCAAATCGGCTACACCTTC | CASSRGQQIGYTF